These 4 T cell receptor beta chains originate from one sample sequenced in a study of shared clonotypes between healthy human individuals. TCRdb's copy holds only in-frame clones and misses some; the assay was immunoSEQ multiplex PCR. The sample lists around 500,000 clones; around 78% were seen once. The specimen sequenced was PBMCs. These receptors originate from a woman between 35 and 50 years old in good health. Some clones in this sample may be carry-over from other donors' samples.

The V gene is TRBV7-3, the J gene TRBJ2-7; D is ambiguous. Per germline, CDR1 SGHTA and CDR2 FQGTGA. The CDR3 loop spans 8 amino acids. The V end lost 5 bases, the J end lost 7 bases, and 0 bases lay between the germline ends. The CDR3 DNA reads TGTGCCAGCAGCGAGCAGTACTTC. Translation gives CASSEQYF.

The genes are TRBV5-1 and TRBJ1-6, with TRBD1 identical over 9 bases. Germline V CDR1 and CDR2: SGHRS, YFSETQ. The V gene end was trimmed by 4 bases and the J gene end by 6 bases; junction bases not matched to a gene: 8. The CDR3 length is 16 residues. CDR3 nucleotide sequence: TGCGCCAGCAGCCCCGGCGGGACAGGGATTAATTCACCCCTCCACTTT. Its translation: CASSPGGTGINSPLHF.

CDR3 residues: CASSATGNYEQYF. The CDR3 coding sequence is TGCGCCAGCAGCGCGACAGGGAACTACGAGCAGTACTTC. The chain couples TRBV5-1 to TRBJ2-7; 7 bases fit TRBD1. CDR3 length: 13 amino acids. V shed 4 bases and J 3 bases; nucleotides not matched to a gene: 4. Germline V gene sequence: CDR1 SGHRS, CDR2 YFSETQ.

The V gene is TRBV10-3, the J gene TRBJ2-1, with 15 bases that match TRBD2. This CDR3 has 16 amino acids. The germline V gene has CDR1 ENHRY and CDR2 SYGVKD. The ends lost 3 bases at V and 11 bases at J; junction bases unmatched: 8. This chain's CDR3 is CAISDPGLAGGPKQFF. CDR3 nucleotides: TGTGCCATCAGTGACCCCGGACTAGCGGGAGGGCCCAAGCAGTTCTTC.